This T cell receptor (beta chain) was captured in a study of lymphopenia after photon versus proton radiotherapy. Study-wide findings and caveats: Proton therapy kept repertoires fairly stable, unlike photons, which gained effector/memory cells. A bigger post-nadir fall in TCR diversity correlated inversely with survival time in deceased patients. Post-nadir diversity loss with photons came from oligoclonal expansion, particularly CD8+ Temra cells.

Remarks on this clone: Its target is unknown.

Data came from immunoSEQ multiplex PCR; TCRdb stores just in-frame clones and leaves some out. Found here are about 64,000 clones, about 90% of them singletons; the top ten hold around 13%. With 1 base clipped from V and 8 bases from J, the junction kept 10 bases outside the gene matches. Germline loops: CDR1 LGHNA, CDR2 YSLEER. This CDR3 region has 16 residues. The source was peripheral blood, collected from a patient treated with proton-based radiotherapy. The clonotype comes from an elderly man with esophageal cancer. This rearrangement joins TRBV4-3 to TRBJ1-4; the match to TRBD1 covers 7 bases. The DNA for the CDR3 is TGCGCCAGCAGCCAAGTTGTTGGGACAGCAGGGGAAAAACTGTTTTTT. Translation gives CASSQVVGTAGEKLFF.